A selection of T cell receptor beta chains follows, all from one sample in a study of cytomegalovirus exposure and HLA in healthy donors. The repertoire was sequenced with immunoSEQ multiplex PCR; TCRdb's copy has only in-frame clones and lacks some. The sample includes 77,000 or so clones, approximately 71% of them seen just once. The source material was PBMCs. These receptors all come from a woman in her thirties or forties in good health and CMV-seronegative. Each CDR3 is given with its conserved first and last residue. The order of the fields is clone size, J gene, D gene, V gene, CDR3 DNA, CDR3 protein. A D gene is named only where the DNA matches it firmly. Not all rows give a size; the values are once, few, many and, for expanded clones, a class.

. | TRBJ2-1 | TRBD2 | TRBV15 | TGTGCCACCAGCAGAGTAGGGACTAGCGGGAGCGAGGTGCAGTTCTTC | CATSRVGTSGSEVQFF
. | TRBJ1-3 | . | TRBV6-5 | TGTGCCAGCAGCCAGGGATTATCTTTAAACACCATATATTTT | CASSQGLSLNTIYF
. | TRBJ2-5 | . | TRBV15 | TGTGCCACCAGCAAAAGTAGAGTGGTTTCGGAGACCCAGTACTTC | CATSKSRVVSETQYF
once | TRBJ2-3 | TRBD1 | TRBV7-9 | TGTGCCAGCAGCACACGACAGGGACGGACTTCAGATACGCAGTATTTT | CASSTRQGRTSDTQYF
. | TRBJ2-7 | . | TRBV5-4 | TGTGCCAGCAGCGTTCACTACGAGCAGTACTTC | CASSVHYEQYF
. | TRBJ2-6 | TRBD2 | TRBV30 | TGTGCCTGGAGTAGAGGCGGGGGGTTACTCTCTGGGGCCAACGTCCTGACTTTC | CAWSRGGGLLSGANVLTF
few | TRBJ1-3 | . | TRBV5-6 | TGTGCCAGCAGCGCGAAAGGCAGGATCTCTGGAAACACCATATATTTT | CASSAKGRISGNTIYF
once | TRBJ2-6 | TRBD2 | TRBV7-9 | TGTGCCAGCAGCTTCGGTCTAGCGGAAAGCTCTGGGGCCAACGTCCTGACTTTC | CASSFGLAESSGANVLTF
medium-sized | TRBJ2-1 | TRBD2 | TRBV12-5 | TGTGCTAGTGGTTTGGTTAGCGGGGGGGACTACAATGAGCAGTTCTTC | CASGLVSGGDYNEQFF
once | TRBJ2-1 | TRBD2 | TRBV7-3 | TGTGCCAGCAGGGAGGTAGCGGGAGGAACTGAGCAGTTCTTC | CASREVAGGTEQFF
. | TRBJ1-2 | TRBD1 | TRBV4-3 | TGCGCCAGCAGCCAAGAATGGGCCCAGGGGGCAATCTATGGCTACACCTTC | CASSQEWAQGAIYGYTF
few | TRBJ1-5 | . | TRBV19 | TGTGCCACCCACCGCACCAGGGAGGGCCAGCCCCAGCATTTT | CATHRTREGQPQHF
. | TRBJ1-6 | TRBD1 | TRBV6-5 | TGTGCCAGCCGGACAGGGGAAAATTTGTCCCTCCACTTT | CASRTGENLSLHF
. | TRBJ2-7 | . | TRBV7-9 | TGTTCCAGCAGCCCCCGACTCCCCGAGCAGTACTTC | CSSSPRLPEQYF
. | TRBJ2-7 | TRBD1 | TRBV19 | TGTGCCAGTAGTGCGGGACAGGGGGCGTTCGAGCAGTACTTC | CASSAGQGAFEQYF
few | TRBJ1-4 | TRBD1 | TRBV5-6 | TGTGCCAGCAGCTCAACATACGACAGGGGGGATGAAAAACTGTTTTTT | CASSSTYDRGDEKLFF
. | TRBJ2-3 | TRBD1 | TRBV6-4 | TGTGCCAGCAGTGACTCGACAGGGGGCGCAGATACGCAGTATTTT | CASSDSTGGADTQYF
. | TRBJ2-7 | TRBD2 | TRBV7-9 | TGTGCCAGCAGCTTCTCTAGCGGGCCCTCCTACGAGCAGTACTTC | CASSFSSGPSYEQYF
. | TRBJ1-6 | . | TRBV2 | TGTGCCAGCAGTGAAGCGGGACTATCCCCCCTCCACTTT | CASSEAGLSPLHF
once | TRBJ1-5 | . | TRBV28 | TGTGCCAGCAGTTTATTGGGCATTTCGACCTACCAGCATTTT | CASSLLGISTYQHF
. | TRBJ2-2 | . | TRBV7-7 | TGTGCTAGCTCTTTACACGCGAACACCGGGGAGCTGTTTTTT | CASSLHANTGELFF
. | TRBJ1-2 | . | TRBV28 | TGTGCCAGCAGTTTACCCATTGGGGGGAGGAGGAACTATGGCTACACCTTC | CASSLPIGGRRNYGYTF
. | TRBJ2-1 | TRBD2 | TRBV28 | TGTGCCAGCAGTTTGACTAGCGGGAAAGCTTTTACCGATGAGCAGTTCTTC | CASSLTSGKAFTDEQFF
few | TRBJ2-5 | TRBD2 | TRBV2 | TGTGCCAGCAGGGCGACTAGCGGACAAGAGACCCAGTACTTC | CASRATSGQETQYF
. | TRBJ2-5 | TRBD2 | TRBV10-3 | TGTGCCATCAGTGTAGCGGGGGCGGAGACCCAGTACTTC | CAISVAGAETQYF
. | TRBJ1-1 | . | TRBV27 | TGTGCCAGCAGTTTATCGTGGTCCGGTGGGAACACTGAAGCTTTCTTT | CASSLSWSGGNTEAFF
. | TRBJ2-2 | . | TRBV5-1 | TGCGCCAGCAGCTTGGCTCAGGGGTCGGGCGGGGAGCTGTTTTTT | CASSLAQGSGGELFF
few | TRBJ2-3 | TRBD2 | TRBV5-1 | TGCGCCAGCAGCAATACCGGACTAGCTTCGGATACGCAGTATTTT | CASSNTGLASDTQYF
. | TRBJ2-7 | TRBD1 | TRBV11-2 | TGTGCCAGCAGCCCGGGACAGGGGATGATGGTACGGTTCGAGCAGTACTTC | CASSPGQGMMVRFEQYF
. | TRBJ2-3 | TRBD1 | TRBV11-1 | TGTGCCAGCAGCCTCTCAAGTTCCGGGACAGGGGCAGATACGCAGTATTTT | CASSLSSSGTGADTQYF
. | TRBJ2-3 | . | TRBV5-5 | TGTGCCAGCAGCTTGCTTCCAGATACGCAGTATTTT | CASSLLPDTQYF
medium-sized | TRBJ2-7 | . | TRBV5-6 | TGTGCCAGCAGCTCTCTACCTGCCTACGAGCAGTACTTC | CASSSLPAYEQYF
. | TRBJ2-5 | . | TRBV7-2 | TGTGCCAGCAGCTTAGACAGAGAGACCCAGTACTTC | CASSLDRETQYF
. | TRBJ1-1 | . | TRBV29-1 | TGCAGCGTTCGGAAGGGGGCTGAAGCTTTCTTT | CSVRKGAEAFF
. | TRBJ2-2 | . | TRBV7-2 | TGTGCCAGCAGCCTTGAATTTGGCAGCGGAGCGAACACCGGGGAGCTGTTTTTT | CASSLEFGSGANTGELFF
. | TRBJ1-1 | . | TRBV2 | TGTGCCAGCAGTGTTCGTCAGGGGACGTACACTGAAGCTTTCTTT | CASSVRQGTYTEAFF
. | TRBJ2-1 | . | TRBV5-1 | TGCGCCAGCAGCCCTTCTGTACTAAGGGGGATTCAATACAATGAGCAGTTCTTC | CASSPSVLRGIQYNEQFF
few | TRBJ2-7 | TRBD2 | TRBV30 | TGTGCCTGGAGTGCCGGGACTAGCGGTGAGCAGTACTTC | CAWSAGTSGEQYF
. | TRBJ2-3 | . | TRBV13 | TGTGCCAGCAGCTTAGTAATAGGAGAAGCGGACCCAAGTAGCACAGATACGCAGTATTTT | CASSLVIGEADPSSTDTQYF
. | TRBJ2-2 | . | TRBV11-2 | TGTGCCAGCAGTGCGGGTCCCACCGGGGAGCTGTTTTTT | CASSAGPTGELFF
. | TRBJ1-1 | TRBD1 | TRBV5-1 | TGCGCCAGCAGCGCCATGCCACGACAGGGTGGCGAAGCTTTCTTT | CASSAMPRQGGEAFF
. | TRBJ2-3 | TRBD1 | TRBV14 | TGTGCCAGCAGCCACAGACAGGGGGCATGGGCAGATACGCAGTATTTT | CASSHRQGAWADTQYF
. | TRBJ1-2 | . | TRBV28 | TGTGCCAGCAGTAGGAGTAACTATGGCTACACCTTC | CASSRSNYGYTF
few | TRBJ1-2 | TRBD1 | TRBV7-9 | TGTGCCAGCAGCCCCCGGGACAGTGGGTACAGCGGCTACACCTTC | CASSPRDSGYSGYTF
few | TRBJ2-3 | . | TRBV7-2 | TGTGCCAGCAGCTTCGACTCAACTAGCACAGATACGCAGTATTTT | CASSFDSTSTDTQYF
. | TRBJ1-2 | TRBD1 | TRBV6-5 | TGTGCCAGCAGTTACTATGGGACAGCTACCAACTATGGCTACACCTTC | CASSYYGTATNYGYTF
. | TRBJ2-1 | TRBD2 | TRBV7-9 | TGTGCCAGCAGCCTTAGCGGGACCTACAATGAGCAGTTCTTC | CASSLSGTYNEQFF
. | TRBJ2-1 | . | TRBV11-2 | TGTGCCAGCAGCTACCTAGCCAGCTCCTACAATGAGCAGTTCTTC | CASSYLASSYNEQFF
. | TRBJ2-7 | TRBD2 | TRBV7-9 | TGTGCCAGCAGCGGACTAGACTACGAGCAGTACTTC | CASSGLDYEQYF
. | TRBJ1-4 | . | TRBV30 | TGTGCCTGGAGCCCGGGGAGGGGGACAACTAATGAAAAACTGTTTTTT | CAWSPGRGTTNEKLFF
. | TRBJ1-2 | . | TRBV6-1 | TGTGCCATCATGGGAGCACCCTATGGCTACACCTTC | CAIMGAPYGYTF
. | TRBJ2-7 | . | TRBV28 | TGTGCCAGCAGTCGGACACCTAAATACGAGCAGTACTTC | CASSRTPKYEQYF
. | TRBJ2-1 | TRBD2 | TRBV15 | TGTGCCACCAGCGGCTCTGCGGGGGTGTTCTACAATGAGCAGTTCTTC | CATSGSAGVFYNEQFF